This passage covers 25 T cell receptor beta chains from one sample sequenced in a study of blood T cell repertoires in COVID-19. Profiled with immunoSEQ multiplex PCR; TCRdb holds only in-frame clones, not every one. Of fewer than 250,000 clones in the sample, roughly 81% were seen once. The sample consisted of peripheral blood. The receptor set was obtained from a woman aged 70-85 years with active or convalescent COVID-19.

The chain is built from TRBV4-2 and TRBJ2-5; 9 nucleotides line up with TRBD1. The CDR3 is made up of 13 amino acids. Germline trimming cut 4 bases from V and 5 bases from J; bases unmatched to any gene: 2. Germline lookup yields CDR1 LGHNA and CDR2 YNFKEQ. CDR3 DNA sequence: TGTGCCAGCAGCCGGGACAGGGAGGAGACCCAGTACTTC. The encoded protein is CASSRDREETQYF.

The chain is built from TRBV2 and TRBJ2-2; D gene uncertain. The CDR3 spans 13 residues. Trimming pared 5 bases from V and 7 bases from J, leaving 11 bases between. CDR1 SNHLY and CDR2 FYNNEI come from the germline V gene. Written as DNA, the CDR3 is TGTGCCAGCAGTTATCCTGGCAGCGGGGAGCTGTTTTTT. It codes for CASSYPGSGELFF.

In regard to this clone: The junction shows a germline mismatch at one end, possibly a read error. The chain links TRBV7-7 to TRBJ2-1, with a weak D call TRBD2 (5 bases). Germline V gives CDR1 SSHAT, CDR2 FNYEAQ (reference sequence). The CDR3 has 17 amino acids. The CDR3 DNA follows: TGTGCTAGCAGCGCTTACTTAGCAGCGGAAGAGTACAATGAGCAGTTCTTC. This encodes CASSAYLAAEEYNEQFF.

In its sample, this clone was seen once. The chain uses TRBV6-5 and TRBJ2-1; the D gene is possibly TRBD1 (6 bases). Germline V gene lookup returns CDR1 MNHEY and CDR2 SVGAGI. CDR3 length: 14 residues. Deletions cut 2 bases from V and 5 bases from J, with 10 bases between. CDR3 sequence: CASSYGQPHNEQFF. DNA of the CDR3: TGTGCCAGCAGTTACGGACAGCCCCACAATGAGCAGTTCTTC.

The chain joins TRBV5-1 to TRBJ2-6; tentative D call: TRBD1 (6 bases). V gave up 0 bases and J gave up 1 base, with 17 bases separating them. CDR3 length: 19 amino acids. Germline values: CDR1 SGHRS, CDR2 YFSETQ. CDR3 loop: CASSLARAGTFSGANVLTF. Here the CDR3 DNA reads TGCGCCAGCAGCTTGGCCAGAGCAGGGACATTTTCTGGGGCCAACGTCCTGACTTTC.

J is TRBJ1-2 and V is TRBV2, with D possibly being TRBD1 (6 bases). CDR3 length: 13 amino acids. Deletions cut 4 bases from V and 3 bases from J, with 9 bases between. Germline V gene lookup returns CDR1 SNHLY and CDR2 FYNNEI. CDR3 amino acids: CASSVAGDYGYTF. The CDR3 coding sequence is TGTGCCAGCAGTGTGGCAGGGGACTATGGCTACACCTTC.

The chain has TRBV24-1 and TRBJ1-5, with 7 bases matching TRBD1. Germline CDR1 and CDR2: KGHDR and SFDVKD. The CDR3 is made up of 14 amino acids. Trimming removed 8 bases from V and 6 bases from J; junction bases left unmatched: 9. The CDR3 loop is CATTSGGGTQPQHF. CDR3 nucleotides: TGTGCCACCACCTCGGGAGGGGGCACTCAGCCCCAGCATTTT.

V gene TRBV30 combines with J gene TRBJ1-5; D is unclear. The CDR3 extends over 17 amino acids. V shed 2 bases and J shed 3 bases, with 20 bases lying between them. CDR1 is GTSNPN and CDR2 is SVGIG in the germline V gene (reference sequence). The chain's CDR3 is CAWSSPNSGNNNQPQHF. CDR3 coding DNA: TGTGCCTGGAGTAGCCCTAATAGCGGAAATAACAATCAGCCCCAGCATTTT.

The chain couples TRBV12-3 or TRBV12-4 to TRBJ2-5; D is unclear. Trimming left V 6 bases short and J 8 bases short, with 13 bases between. The CDR3 length is 12 residues. The CDR3 is CASSPHTDTQYF. The CDR3 DNA reads TGTGCCAGCAGCCCACACACAGATACCCAGTACTTC.

In nucleotides, the CDR3 is TGTGCCAGCAGTATCAGGGACTCGCAAGGCTACACCTTC. Translation: CASSIRDSQGYTF. The J gene is TRBJ1-2, the V gene TRBV2; D is possibly TRBD1 (5 bases). The CDR3 has 13 amino acids. V lost 5 bases to trimming and J lost 8 bases, with 15 bases between them. CDR1 and CDR2 (germline): SNHLY, FYNNEI.

This sequence joins TRBV3-1 (or the pseudogene TRBV3-2) and TRBJ2-5; D may be TRBD2 (6 bases). Germline V CDR1 and CDR2: LGHDT, YNNKEL (reference sequence). V shed 2 bases and J shed 3 bases, with 10 bases lying between them. The CDR3 spans 14 residues. In DNA, the CDR3 is TGTGCCAGCAGCCAATGGACTACAAAAGAGACCCAGTACTTC. Protein sequence: CASSQWTTKETQYF.

The chain has TRBV6-5 and TRBJ2-7; 7 bases align to TRBD1. The length of the CDR3 is 13 residues. Germline CDR1 and CDR2: MNHEY and SVGAGI. Losses at the gene ends were 5 bases for V and 7 bases for J; bases not matched to a gene: 8. The CDR3 nucleotides read TGTGCCAGCAGTCCGACAGGGCCGGAGGAGCAGTACTTC. The encoded protein is CASSPTGPEEQYF.

The V and J genes are TRBV3-1 (or the pseudogene TRBV3-2) and TRBJ1-2; D is unresolved. The germline V gene has CDR1 LGHDT and CDR2 YNNKEL (reference sequence). Trimming shortened V by 3 bases and J by 4 bases, and 6 bases separated the two germline ends. CDR3 size: 12 residues. CDR3 DNA: TGTGCCAGCAGCCACCCCTCCTATGGCTACACCTTC. This gives the protein CASSHPSYGYTF.

This chain connects TRBV11-1 to TRBJ2-1; 8 bases line up with TRBD1. The trim removed 1 base at V and 4 bases at J, leaving 3 bases unmatched. Germline CDR1 is SGHAT and CDR2 is FQDESV (reference sequence). The CDR3 loop spans 15 amino acids. CDR3 region: CASSLVGQEYNEQFF. CDR3 DNA: TGTGCCAGCAGCTTAGTGGGACAGGAATACAATGAGCAGTTCTTC.

V is TRBV6-2 or TRBV6-3 and J is TRBJ2-7, with TRBD2 identical over 7 bases. This CDR3 contains 15 residues. The J segment lost 0 bases and the V segment lost 4 bases, leaving 6 bases of the junction unmatched. CDR1 and CDR2 (germline): MNHEY, SVGEGT. The DNA for the CDR3 is TGTGCCAGCAGTTTTGACGGGACTACCTCCTACGAGCAGTACTTC. Protein sequence: CASSFDGTTSYEQYF.

The CDR3 nucleotides are TGTGCCAGCAGCGTAGACAGGGGAGACTACGAGCAGTACTTC. Its protein product is CASSVDRGDYEQYF. The chain recombines TRBV7-3 with TRBJ2-7; 8 nucleotides agree with TRBD1. Germline V gene lookup returns CDR1 SGHTA and CDR2 FQGTGA. Germline trimming cut 5 bases from V and 3 bases from J; bases unmatched to any gene: 6. This CDR3 has 14 amino acids.

This clone came up once. The J gene is TRBJ2-7, the V gene TRBV19, with D possibly being TRBD1 (6 bases). The V end lost 3 bases, the J end lost 6 bases, and 18 bases lay between the germline ends. The germline gives CDR1 LNHDA, CDR2 SQIVND (reference sequence). The CDR3 length is 15 residues. CDR3 DNA sequence: TGTGCCAGTAGTATGAGGGTGACAGGATATGGCGAGCAGTACTTC. Translated: CASSMRVTGYGEQYF.

This chain links TRBV6-5 with TRBJ2-3, with TRBD1 identical over 9 bases. The V gene's germline CDR1 is MNHEY and CDR2 SVGAGI. Trimming at V came to 6 bases and at J to 14 bases, leaving 6 bases not matched to a gene. CDR3 length: 11 residues. The CDR3, as DNA: TGTGCCAGCAGCCGGGACAGGGTGCTGTATTTT. This translates into CASSRDRVLYF.

The chain joins TRBV27 to TRBJ1-1; the match to TRBD1 covers 9 bases. CDR1 MNHEY and CDR2 SMNVEV come from the germline V gene (reference sequence). V shed 7 bases, J shed 2 bases, and the junction held 11 bases outside the gene matches. The CDR3 spans 16 residues. The CDR3 is CASNLWTGAPNTEAFF. The CDR3 DNA reads as TGTGCCAGCAACCTTTGGACAGGGGCCCCTAACACTGAAGCTTTCTTT.

The V gene is TRBV15, the J gene TRBJ1-4; D uncertain. Germline V gene lookup returns CDR1 LNHNV and CDR2 YYDKDF (reference sequence). Trimming removed 8 bases from V and 0 bases from J, with 7 bases in between. The CDR3 loop spans 13 amino acids. CDR3 region: CATARATNEKLFF. CDR3 nucleotide sequence: TGTGCCACCGCTCGCGCAACTAATGAAAAACTGTTTTTT.

The J gene is TRBJ2-1, the V gene TRBV24-1, with TRBD1 matching 9 bases. Trimming cost V 9 bases and J 7 bases; bases outside gene matches: 3. This CDR3 contains 12 residues. CDR1 KGHDR and CDR2 SFDVKD come from the germline V gene. The chain's CDR3 is CATQDRGNEQFF. The CDR3 coding sequence is TGTGCCACCCAGGACAGGGGAAATGAGCAGTTCTTC.

This clone appeared a few times. This chain connects TRBV19 to TRBJ2-2; D may be TRBD2 (6 bases). The CDR3 has 14 residues. V shed 4 bases and J shed 6 bases, with 12 bases lying between them. CDR1 is LNHDA, CDR2 SQIVND, per germline (reference sequence). For the CDR3, the DNA is TGTGCCAGTAGTAGAGGTCGACTAGCCGGGGAGCTGTTTTTT. Residues: CASSRGRLAGELFF.

The rearrangement links TRBV24-1 to TRBJ2-1; possible D gene TRBD1, 6 bases. Per germline, CDR1 KGHDR and CDR2 SFDVKD. Between the trimmed V and J ends, which lost 2 bases and 8 bases, there was a span of 12 bases. The CDR3 is 14 residues long. The CDR3 coding sequence is TGTGCCACCAGTGATTGGTTAGGGGGAGATGAGCAGTTCTTC. The encoded protein is CATSDWLGGDEQFF.

This clone has just one count. The chain joins TRBV9 to TRBJ2-6; 10 bases map to TRBD1. The CDR3 is made up of 19 amino acids. The junction had 10 bases not matched to a gene; V was cut back by 3 bases and J by 1 base. The germline gives CDR1 SGDLS, CDR2 YYNGEE. The CDR3 coding sequence is TGTGCCAGCAGCGCCCCAATAGGGACAGGGGCTTCTGGGGCCAACGTCCTGACTTTC. Its translation: CASSAPIGTGASGANVLTF.

The chain uses TRBV5-1 and TRBJ2-2, with D perhaps matching TRBD2 (5 bases). This CDR3 is 15 amino acids long. From germline, CDR1 is SGHRS and CDR2 YFSETQ. V lost 0 bases and J lost 5, with 11 bases in between. The DNA for the CDR3 is TGCGCCAGCAGCTTGGAGGCGGGCCGGACCGGGGAGCTGTTTTTT. It specifies CASSLEAGRTGELFF.